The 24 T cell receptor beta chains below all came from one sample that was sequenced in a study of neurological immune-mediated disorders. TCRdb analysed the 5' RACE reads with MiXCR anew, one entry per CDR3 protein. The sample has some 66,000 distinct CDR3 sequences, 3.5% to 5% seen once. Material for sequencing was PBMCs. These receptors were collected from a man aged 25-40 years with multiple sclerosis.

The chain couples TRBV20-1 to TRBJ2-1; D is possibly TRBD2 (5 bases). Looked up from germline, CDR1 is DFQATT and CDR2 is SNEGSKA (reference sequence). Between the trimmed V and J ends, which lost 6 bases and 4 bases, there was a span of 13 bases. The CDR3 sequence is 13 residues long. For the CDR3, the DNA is TGCAGTGCACCCCGCACTAGTTACAATGAGCAGTTCTTC. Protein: CSAPRTSYNEQFF.

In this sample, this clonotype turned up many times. Written as DNA, the CDR3 is TGCAGCGTTTCTTGGCAGGCTGAAGCTTTCTTT. This encodes CSVSWQAEAFF. This chain joins TRBV29-1 and TRBJ1-1, with D unclear. The germline gives CDR1 SQVTM, CDR2 ANQGSEA. V lost 5 bases, J lost 6 bases, and 10 bases lay in between. This CDR3 has 11 residues.

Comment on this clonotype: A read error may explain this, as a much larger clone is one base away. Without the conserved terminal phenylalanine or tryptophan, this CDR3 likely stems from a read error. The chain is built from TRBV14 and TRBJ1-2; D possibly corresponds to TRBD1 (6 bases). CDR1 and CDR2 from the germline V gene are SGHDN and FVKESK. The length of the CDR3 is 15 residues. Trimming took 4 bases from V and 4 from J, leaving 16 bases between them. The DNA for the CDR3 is TGTGCCAGCAGCCCCATATGGACAGCGAGCTATGGCTACACCTGC. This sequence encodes CASSPIWTASYGYTC.

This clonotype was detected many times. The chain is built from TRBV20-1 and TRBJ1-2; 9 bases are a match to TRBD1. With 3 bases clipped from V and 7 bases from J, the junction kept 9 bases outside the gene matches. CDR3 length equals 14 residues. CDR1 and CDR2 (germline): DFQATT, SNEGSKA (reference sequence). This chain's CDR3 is CSASPNRGRSGYTF. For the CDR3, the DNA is TGCAGTGCTAGTCCGAACAGGGGGCGAAGTGGCTACACCTTC.

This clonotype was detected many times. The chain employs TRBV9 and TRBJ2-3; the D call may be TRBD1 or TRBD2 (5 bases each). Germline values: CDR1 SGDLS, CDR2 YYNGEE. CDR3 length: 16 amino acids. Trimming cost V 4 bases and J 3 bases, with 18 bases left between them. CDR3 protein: CASSPLVGEGTDTQYF. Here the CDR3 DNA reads TGTGCCAGCAGCCCTCTCGTAGGAGAGGGGACAGATACGCAGTATTTT.

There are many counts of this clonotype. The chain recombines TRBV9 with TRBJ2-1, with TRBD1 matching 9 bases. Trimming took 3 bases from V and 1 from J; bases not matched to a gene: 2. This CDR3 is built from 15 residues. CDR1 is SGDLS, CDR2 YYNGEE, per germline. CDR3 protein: CASSGGQGSYNEQFF. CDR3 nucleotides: TGTGCCAGCAGCGGCGGACAGGGGTCCTACAATGAGCAGTTCTTC. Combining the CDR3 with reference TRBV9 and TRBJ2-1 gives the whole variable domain DSGVTQTPKHLITATGQRVTLRCSPRSGDLSVYWYQQSLDQGLQFLIQYYNGEERAKGNILERFSAQQFPDLHSELNLSSLELGDSALYFCASSGGQGSYNEQFFGPGTRLTVL.

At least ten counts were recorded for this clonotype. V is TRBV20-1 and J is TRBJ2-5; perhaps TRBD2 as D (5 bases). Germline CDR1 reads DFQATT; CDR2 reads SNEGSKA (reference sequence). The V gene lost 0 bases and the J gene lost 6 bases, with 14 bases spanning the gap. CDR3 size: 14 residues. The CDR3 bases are TGCAGTGCTAGAGATACCCCTAGCAAAAAGACCCAGTACTTC. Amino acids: CSARDTPSKKTQYF.

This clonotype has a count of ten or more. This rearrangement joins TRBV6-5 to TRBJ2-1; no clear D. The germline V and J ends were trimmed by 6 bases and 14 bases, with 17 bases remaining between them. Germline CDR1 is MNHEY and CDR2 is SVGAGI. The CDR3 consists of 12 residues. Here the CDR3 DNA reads TGTGCCAGCAGGCCGCCACCCGGGCCTGAGTTCTTC. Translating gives CASRPPPGPEFF.

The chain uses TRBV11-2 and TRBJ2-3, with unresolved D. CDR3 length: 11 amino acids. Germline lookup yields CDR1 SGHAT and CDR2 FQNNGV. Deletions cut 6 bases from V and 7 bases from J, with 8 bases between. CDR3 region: CASRFSHTQYF. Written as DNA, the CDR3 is TGTGCCAGCAGATTTAGCCATACGCAGTATTTT.

The CDR3 nucleotides read TGTGCCAGCAGACCAGACAGGGCACAATCAAATGAGCAGTTCTTC. Protein: CASRPDRAQSNEQFF. V is TRBV2 and J is TRBJ2-1; 7 bases agree with TRBD1. The trim removed 6 bases at V and 7 bases at J, leaving 12 bases unmatched. CDR1 is SNHLY, CDR2 FYNNEI, per germline. The CDR3 is made up of 15 amino acids.

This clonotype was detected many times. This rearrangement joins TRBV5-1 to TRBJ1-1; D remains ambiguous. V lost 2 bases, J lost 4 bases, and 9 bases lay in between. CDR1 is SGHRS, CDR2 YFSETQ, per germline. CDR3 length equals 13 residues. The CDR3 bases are TGCGCCAGCAGCTTAGACCTGGGCACTGAAGCTTTCTTT. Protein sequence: CASSLDLGTEAFF. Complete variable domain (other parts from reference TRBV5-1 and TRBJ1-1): KAGVTQTPRYLIKTRGQQVTLSCSPISGHRSVSWYQQTPGQGLQFLFEYFSETQRNKGNFPGRFSGRQFSNSRSEMNVSTLELGDSALYLCASSLDLGTEAFFGQGTRLTVV.

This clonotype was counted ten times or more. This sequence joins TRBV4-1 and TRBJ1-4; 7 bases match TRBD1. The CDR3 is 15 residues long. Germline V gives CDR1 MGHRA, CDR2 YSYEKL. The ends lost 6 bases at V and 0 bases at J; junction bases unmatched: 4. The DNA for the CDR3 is TGCGCCAGCAGGCGACAGGGAACAACTAATGAAAAACTGTTTTTT. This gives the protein CASRRQGTTNEKLFF.

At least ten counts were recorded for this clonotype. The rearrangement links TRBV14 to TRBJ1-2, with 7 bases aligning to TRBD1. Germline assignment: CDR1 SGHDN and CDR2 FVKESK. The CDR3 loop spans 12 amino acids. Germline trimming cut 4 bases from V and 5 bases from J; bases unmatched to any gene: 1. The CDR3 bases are TGTGCCAGCAGCCTGGGACAGTATGGCTACACCTTC. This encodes CASSLGQYGYTF.

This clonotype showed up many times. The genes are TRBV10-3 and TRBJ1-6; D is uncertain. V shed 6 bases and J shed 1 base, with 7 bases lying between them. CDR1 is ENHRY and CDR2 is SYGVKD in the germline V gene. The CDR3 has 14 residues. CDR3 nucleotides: TGTGCCATCAGGGCTCCGTCCTATAATTCACCCCTCCACTTT. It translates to CAIRAPSYNSPLHF.

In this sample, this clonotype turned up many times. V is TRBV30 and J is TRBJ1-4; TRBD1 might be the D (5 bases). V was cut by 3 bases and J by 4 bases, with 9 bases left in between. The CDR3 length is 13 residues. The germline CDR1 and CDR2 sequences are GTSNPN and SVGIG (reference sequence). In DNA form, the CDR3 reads TGTGCCTGGAGCCGGGACCATAATGAAAAACTGTTTTTT. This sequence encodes CAWSRDHNEKLFF.

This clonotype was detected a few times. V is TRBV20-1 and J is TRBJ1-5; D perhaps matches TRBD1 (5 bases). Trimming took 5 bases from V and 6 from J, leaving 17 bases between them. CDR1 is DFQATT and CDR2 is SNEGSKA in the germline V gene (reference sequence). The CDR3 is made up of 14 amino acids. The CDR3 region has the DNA TGCAGTGCTGCCCAAAGAGGGGAAAGTCAGCCCCAGCATTTT. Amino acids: CSAAQRGESQPQHF.

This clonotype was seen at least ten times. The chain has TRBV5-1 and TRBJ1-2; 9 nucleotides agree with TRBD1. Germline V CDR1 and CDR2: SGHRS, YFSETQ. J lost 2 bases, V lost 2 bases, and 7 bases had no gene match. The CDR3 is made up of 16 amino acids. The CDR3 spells CASSFGTGLGNYGYTF. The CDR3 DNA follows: TGCGCCAGCAGCTTCGGGACAGGGTTAGGGAACTATGGCTACACCTTC.

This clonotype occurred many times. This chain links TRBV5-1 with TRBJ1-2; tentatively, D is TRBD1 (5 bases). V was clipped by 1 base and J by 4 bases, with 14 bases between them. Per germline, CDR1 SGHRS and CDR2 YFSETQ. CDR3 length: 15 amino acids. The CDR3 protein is CASSLQVTGGYGYTF. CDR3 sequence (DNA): TGCGCCAGCAGCTTGCAAGTAACCGGGGGCTATGGCTACACCTTC.

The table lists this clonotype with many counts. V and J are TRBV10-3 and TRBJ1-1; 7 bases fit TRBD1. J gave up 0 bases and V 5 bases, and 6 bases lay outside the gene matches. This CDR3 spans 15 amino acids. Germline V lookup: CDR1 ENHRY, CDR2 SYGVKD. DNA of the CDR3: TGTGCCATCAGTAAAAGACAGGGATTGAACACTGAAGCTTTCTTT. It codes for CAISKRQGLNTEAFF.

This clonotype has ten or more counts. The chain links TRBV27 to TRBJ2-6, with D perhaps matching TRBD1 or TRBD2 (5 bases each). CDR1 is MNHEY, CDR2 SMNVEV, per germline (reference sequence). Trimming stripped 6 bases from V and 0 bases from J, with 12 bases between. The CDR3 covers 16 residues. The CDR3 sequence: CASSRNGASGANVLTF. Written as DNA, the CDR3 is TGTGCCAGCAGCCGCAACGGGGCCTCTGGGGCCAACGTCCTGACTTTC.

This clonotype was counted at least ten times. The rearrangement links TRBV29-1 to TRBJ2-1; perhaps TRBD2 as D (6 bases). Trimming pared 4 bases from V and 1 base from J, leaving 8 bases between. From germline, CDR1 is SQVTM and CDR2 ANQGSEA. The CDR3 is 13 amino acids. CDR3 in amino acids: CSVGGGSYNEQFF. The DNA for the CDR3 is TGCAGCGTTGGTGGGGGGTCCTACAATGAGCAGTTCTTC.

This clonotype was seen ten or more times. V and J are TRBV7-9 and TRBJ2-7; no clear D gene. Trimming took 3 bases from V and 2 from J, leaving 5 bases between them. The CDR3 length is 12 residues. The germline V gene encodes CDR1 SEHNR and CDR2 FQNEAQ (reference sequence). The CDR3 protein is CASSLSTYEQYF. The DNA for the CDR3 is TGTGCCAGCAGCTTGTCCACCTACGAGCAGTACTTC.

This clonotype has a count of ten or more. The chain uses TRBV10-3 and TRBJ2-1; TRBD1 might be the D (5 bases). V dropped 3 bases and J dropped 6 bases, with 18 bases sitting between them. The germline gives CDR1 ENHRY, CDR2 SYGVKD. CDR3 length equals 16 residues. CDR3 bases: TGTGCCATCAGTGACCCTGCGGTGGGTGACAGCAATGAGCAGTTCTTC. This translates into CAISDPAVGDSNEQFF.

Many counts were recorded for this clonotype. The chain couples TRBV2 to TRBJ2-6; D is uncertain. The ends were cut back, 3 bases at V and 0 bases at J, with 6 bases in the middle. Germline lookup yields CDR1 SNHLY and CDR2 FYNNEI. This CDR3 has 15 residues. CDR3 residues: CASSDILSGANVLTF. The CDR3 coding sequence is TGTGCCAGCAGTGATATCCTCTCTGGGGCCAACGTCCTGACTTTC.